The 19 T cell receptor beta chains below all came from one sample that was sequenced in a study of blood T cell repertoires in COVID-19. The method was immunoSEQ multiplex PCR; TCRdb's version includes in-frame clones alone and lacks a portion of them. The data hold fewer than 90,000 clones, with around 89% observed a single time. The specimen was peripheral blood. The receptors were gathered from a man aged 60-69 years with acute or convalescent COVID-19.

CDR3 region: CASSLLAGASGELFF. The CDR3 nucleotides read TGTGCCAGTAGTTTACTAGCGGGAGCATCCGGGGAGCTGTTTTTT. The rearrangement uses TRBV19 and TRBJ2-2; 11 bases line up with TRBD2. The CDR3 has 15 residues. Germline V gene lookup returns CDR1 LNHDA and CDR2 SQIVND (reference sequence). Germline trimming cut 5 bases from V and 6 bases from J; bases unmatched to any gene: 5.

The chain joins TRBV7-8 to TRBJ2-3; 8 positions agree with TRBD2. Germline values: CDR1 SGHVS, CDR2 FQNEAQ. The ends lost 1 base at V and 2 bases at J; junction bases unmatched: 2. The CDR3 is 15 residues long. The DNA of the CDR3 is TGTGCCAGCAGCTTAGATAGCGGGGCCACAGATACGCAGTATTTT. It encodes CASSLDSGATDTQYF.

This chain connects TRBV18 to TRBJ1-5; 7 positions agree with TRBD1. CDR3 length: 14 residues. CDR1 is KGHSH and CDR2 is LQKENI in the germline V gene. With V trimmed by 3 bases and J by 5 bases, 4 bases remained unmatched. CDR3 sequence: CASSPRGRDQPQHF. CDR3 nucleotides: TGTGCCAGCTCACCTAGGGGGCGGGATCAGCCCCAGCATTTT.

The chain joins TRBV7-9 to TRBJ2-7; tentatively, D is TRBD2 (7 bases). In germline, CDR1 is SEHNR, CDR2 FQNEAQ (reference sequence). This CDR3 has 13 amino acids. The ends were cut back, 1 base at V and 4 bases at J, with 8 bases in the middle. The CDR3 is CASSLEGGYEQYF. In DNA form, the CDR3 reads TGTGCCAGCAGCTTAGAGGGGGGGTACGAGCAGTACTTC.

This chain uses TRBV2 with TRBJ2-5; 8 nucleotides agree with TRBD2. The V gene's germline CDR1 is SNHLY and CDR2 FYNNEI. This CDR3 is built from 14 residues. V shed 8 bases, J shed 1 base, and the junction held 6 bases outside the gene matches. In DNA, the CDR3 is TGTGCCAGCGGGGTAGCGGGGCGCCAAGAGACCCAGTACTTC. Translation gives CASGVAGRQETQYF.

The chain joins TRBV5-1 to TRBJ2-1, with 9 bases matching TRBD2. Germline-derived CDR1 and CDR2 are SGHRS and YFSETQ. The J segment lost 5 bases and the V segment lost 2 bases, leaving 11 bases of the junction unmatched. The CDR3 loop spans 17 amino acids. The CDR3 reads CASSFGGRVLPDNEQFF. Here the CDR3 DNA reads TGCGCCAGCAGCTTTGGCGGGAGGGTCTTACCAGACAATGAGCAGTTCTTC.

The chain couples TRBV4-1 to TRBJ1-3, with D tentatively TRBD1 (5 bases). Germline CDR1 MGHRA, CDR2 YSYEKL. With 0 bases removed from V and 2 bases from J, the gap between germline ends came to 5 bases. The CDR3 is made up of 14 amino acids. CDR3 sequence: CASSQETAGNTIYF. The CDR3 bases are TGCGCCAGCAGCCAAGAGACAGCTGGAAACACCATATATTTT.

This CDR3 is CASSRRQGDTDTQYF. The CDR3 DNA is TGTGCCAGCAGCCGGAGACAGGGCGACACAGATACGCAGTATTTT. The V and J genes are TRBV6-5 and TRBJ2-3; 7 bases line up with TRBD1. CDR1 and CDR2 (germline): MNHEY, SVGAGI. V dropped 6 bases and J dropped 2; count of bases not matched to a gene: 8. CDR3 size: 15 residues.

V is TRBV28 and J is TRBJ2-2, with 10 bases lining up with TRBD1. Per germline, CDR1 MDHEN and CDR2 SYDVKM. Trimming at V came to 11 bases and at J to 3 bases, leaving 6 bases not matched to a gene. The CDR3 is 14 amino acids. This chain's CDR3 is CAAGTGADTGELFF. Written as DNA, the CDR3 is TGTGCCGCGGGGACAGGGGCGGACACCGGGGAGCTGTTTTTT.

The chain is built from TRBV7-2 and TRBJ1-5; D is possibly TRBD1 (6 bases). Germline CDR1 is SGHTA and CDR2 is FQGNSA. Trimming removed 5 bases from V and 6 bases from J, with 14 bases in between. The CDR3 consists of 14 residues. The CDR3 reads CASSSQGTTQPQHF. The CDR3 DNA sequence: TGTGCCAGCAGCAGTCAGGGGACTACTCAGCCCCAGCATTTT. Full variable domain (remainder filled in from reference TRBV7-2 and TRBJ1-5): GAGVSQSPSNKVTEKGKDVELRCDPISGHTALYWYRQSLGQGLEFLIYFQGNSAPDKSGLPSDRFSAERTGGSVSTLTIQRTQQEDSAVYLCASSSQGTTQPQHFGDGTRLSIL.

The chain is built from TRBV19 and TRBJ1-2; D is possibly TRBD1 (5 bases). CDR1 and CDR2 (germline): LNHDA, SQIVND (reference sequence). The CDR3 covers 15 residues. Trimming pared 7 bases from V and 6 bases from J, leaving 21 bases between. CDR3 sequence reads: CASNQGRFNVDGYTF. The CDR3, as DNA: TGTGCCAGTAATCAGGGTAGGTTCAACGTGGATGGCTACACCTTC.

The chain couples TRBV6-5 to TRBJ1-5; possible D gene TRBD1, 5 bases. The germline V gene has CDR1 MNHEY and CDR2 SVGAGI. Trimming removed 7 bases at V and 6 bases at J, with 19 bases between. This CDR3 has 15 amino acids. The DNA for the CDR3 is TGTGCCAGCACCCCAAACACGGGGGGAGGTCAGCCCCAGCATTTT. It specifies CASTPNTGGGQPQHF.

The J gene is TRBJ2-7, the V gene TRBV5-1, with D possibly TRBD1 on 6 matching bases. The V and J ends lost 0 bases and 4 bases respectively, with 14 bases between them. This CDR3 has 15 amino acids. CDR1 is SGHRS and CDR2 is YFSETQ in the germline V gene. Written as DNA, the CDR3 is TGCGCCAGCAGCTTGGAGCCAGGGGAGTATTACGAGCAGTACTTC. It translates to CASSLEPGEYYEQYF. Filled out from reference TRBV5-1 and TRBJ2-7, the complete variable domain reads KAGVTQTPRYLIKTRGQQVTLSCSPISGHRSVSWYQQTPGQGLQFLFEYFSETQRNKGNFPGRFSGRQFSNSRSEMNVSTLELGDSALYLCASSLEPGEYYEQYFGPGTRLTVT.

The rearrangement joins TRBV5-1 to TRBJ1-4; D is ambiguous. The CDR3 extends over 13 amino acids. Germline V gene sequence: CDR1 SGHRS, CDR2 YFSETQ. Trimming pared 4 bases from V and 5 bases from J, leaving 9 bases between. The CDR3 DNA sequence: TGCGCCAGCAGCCCGGGAGTGAATGAAAAACTGTTTTTT. This encodes CASSPGVNEKLFF.

The rearrangement joins TRBV5-1 to TRBJ2-2; TRBD2 might be the D (7 bases). Germline V gene data show CDR1 as SGHRS and CDR2 as YFSETQ. The V end lost 1 base, the J end lost 4 bases, and 11 bases lay between the germline ends. The CDR3 has 15 residues. The CDR3 coding sequence is TGCGCCAGCAGCTTGCCGGGGGGCGGCACCGGGGAGCTGTTTTTT. Translation: CASSLPGGGTGELFF.

The chain has TRBV11-2 and TRBJ1-1, with D possibly matching TRBD1 (5 bases). V lost 2 bases, J lost 2 bases, and 6 bases lay in between. This CDR3 is 13 amino acids long. Germline V gene sequence: CDR1 SGHAT, CDR2 FQNNGV. The chain's CDR3 is CASSLQGNTEAFF. Written as DNA, the CDR3 is TGTGCCAGCAGCTTACAGGGTAACACTGAAGCTTTCTTT.

The chain carries TRBV15 and TRBJ2-7; D might be TRBD2 (5 bases). In germline, CDR1 is LNHNV, CDR2 YYDKDF (reference sequence). Trimming cost V 3 bases and J 3 bases, with 15 bases left between them. The CDR3 has 15 residues. The CDR3 protein is CATSSILDALYEQYF. In nucleotides, the CDR3 is TGTGCCACCAGCAGTATACTAGACGCACTCTACGAGCAGTACTTC.

This clone was counted once. The CDR3 loop reads CAAGRDGNQPQHF. The CDR3 coding sequence is TGTGCCGCCGGCAGGGATGGCAATCAGCCCCAGCATTTT. This sequence joins TRBV19 and TRBJ1-5; D possibly corresponds to TRBD1 (5 bases). V gave up 11 bases and J gave up 2 bases, with 13 bases separating them. Germline CDR1 is LNHDA and CDR2 is SQIVND (reference sequence). The CDR3 contains 13 residues. The entire variable domain, with the rest obtained from reference TRBV19 and TRBJ1-5, is as follows: DGGITQSPKYLFRKEGQNVTLSCEQNLNHDAMYWYRQDPGQGLRLIYYSQIVNDFQKGDIAEGYSVSREKKESFPLTVTSAQKNPTAFYLCAAGRDGNQPQHFGDGTRLSIL.

J is TRBJ2-2 and V is TRBV29-1; tentative D call: TRBD2 (6 bases). CDR1 SQVTM and CDR2 ANQGSEA come from the germline V gene. Trimming took 3 bases from V and 5 from J, leaving 10 bases between them. The CDR3 contains 13 residues. CDR3 in amino acids: CSVDRAGTGELFF. The CDR3 bases are TGCAGCGTTGACAGGGCGGGGACCGGGGAGCTGTTTTTT.